This T cell receptor beta chain was found in a study of T cell repertoires in cytomegalovirus infection. Study background: Signatures in public TCR beta sequences pointed to both CMV infection and matching HLA type.

TCRdb re-called the reads through MiXCR, storing one row per CDR3 protein. Here the sample spans 250,000 to 300,000 distinct CDR3 sequences, approximately 13% being singletons. In its sample, this clonotype was seen many times. Its antigen remains unknown. Study-wide findings and caveats: CMV-specific TCR beta clonotypes restricted by HLA-C dominated the ex vivo response. Based on cumulative public TCR beta family frequency, carriers of CMV plus the relevant HLA were identified.

V was clipped by 3 bases and J by 2 bases; unmatched bases: 10. The CDR3 spans 17 residues. Germline assignment: CDR1 SGHTA and CDR2 FQGNSA. This chain uses TRBV7-2 with TRBJ2-5, with 9 positions matching TRBD2. The sample was PBMCs. The sequence was obtained from a human donor in good health (CMV status not recorded). Some clones in this sample may be carry-over from other donors' samples. The CDR3: CASSLEWREGPQETQYF. The CDR3 bases are TGTGCCAGCAGCTTGGAATGGCGGGAGGGCCCTCAAGAGACCCAGTACTTC.